Below, 22 T cell receptor beta chains from the same sample are listed, as sequenced in a study of T cells expressing NK-cell markers. One entry per CDR3 protein, without DNA, is what TCRdb gives after re-calling the 5' RACE reads. Listed are 200,000 to 300,000 distinct CDR3 sequences; 0.39% falls within the top ten. Material for sequencing was blood T cells: a sorted CD56 or NKG2C T cell subset, CD4+ or CD8+ T cells, or bulk PBMC T cells (not recorded which). These receptors all come from a man between 18 and 35 years old in good health.

The chain combines TRBV5-6 with TRBJ2-5. The CDR3 loop spans 15 amino acids. Germline values: CDR1 SGHDT, CDR2 YYEEEE. CDR3 sequence reads: CASSLLQTGRETQYF.

V gene TRBV5-6 combines with J gene TRBJ2-4; the D call of TRBD2 rests on TCRdb alone, since no DNA is present to check it. In germline, CDR1 is SGHDT, CDR2 YYEEEE. The CDR3 sequence is 17 residues long. The CDR3 is CASSQGPSGLAKNIQYF.

The V gene is TRBV7-3, the J gene TRBJ1-1; TCRdb's assignment of TRBD1 cannot be checked, as there is no DNA. The CDR3 totals 13 residues. Per the germline V gene, CDR1 is SGHTA and CDR2 is FQGTGA. CDR3 residues: CASSFTGDTEAFF.

The rearrangement links TRBV10-3 to TRBJ2-3; absent DNA, TCRdb's TRBD1 call cannot be checked. CDR1 and CDR2 from the germline V gene are ENHRY and SYGVKD. CDR3 size: 11 residues. Here the CDR3 reads CAISEGGTQYF.

This sequence joins TRBV12-3 or TRBV12-4 and TRBJ2-2; there is no DNA to check the TCRdb D call of TRBD1. This CDR3 region has 14 residues. The CDR3: CASREQDFTGELFF.

The chain couples TRBV12-3 or TRBV12-4 to TRBJ2-3; TCRdb designates TRBD2, a call that cannot be tested without DNA. The CDR3 totals 15 residues. CDR3 sequence reads: CASSLDSLLSDTQYF.

The rearrangement uses TRBV7-9 and TRBJ2-3; the D gene TCRdb calls, TRBD2, cannot be checked with no DNA. The V gene's germline CDR1 is SEHNR and CDR2 FQNEAQ (reference sequence). CDR3 length: 15 amino acids. The CDR3 reads CASSPPTSGADTQYF. Combining the CDR3 with reference TRBV7-9 and TRBJ2-3 gives the whole variable domain DTGVSQNPRHKITKRGQNVTFRCDPISEHNRLYWYRQTLGQGPEFLTYFQNEAQLEKSRLLSDRFSAERPKGSFSTLEIQRTEQGDSAMYLCASSPPTSGADTQYFGPGTRLTVL.

The rearrangement joins TRBV5-1 to TRBJ1-4. This CDR3 comprises 15 residues. The germline V gene has CDR1 SGHRS and CDR2 YFSETQ. The CDR3 is CASSQHTADNEKLFF.

This chain links TRBV4-2 with TRBJ1-3; TCRdb lists TRBD1, though no DNA is available to test this call. Germline V CDR1 and CDR2: LGHNA, YNFKEQ. The CDR3 runs 16 residues. CDR3 loop: CASRGGAPISGNTIYF.

V is TRBV12-3 or TRBV12-4 and J is TRBJ2-2; with no DNA, the TCRdb D assignment of TRBD1 cannot be verified. The CDR3 length is 12 residues. The CDR3 reads CASSLGGVKLFF.

This CDR3 reads CAISGGLADSYNEQFF. This chain links TRBV10-3 with TRBJ2-1; checking the TCRdb D call of TRBD2 is not possible without DNA. This CDR3 has 16 amino acids. Per germline, CDR1 ENHRY and CDR2 SYGVKD.

The J gene is TRBJ2-7, the V gene TRBV29-1; the D call from TCRdb, TRBD1, cannot be confirmed without DNA. The CDR3 has 15 amino acids. Germline V gene sequence: CDR1 SQVTM, CDR2 ANQGSEA. The CDR3: CSVSPGTGGLYEQYF.

This chain uses TRBV5-4 with TRBJ2-5; without DNA, the TCRdb call of TRBD1 cannot be checked. Per germline, CDR1 SGHNT and CDR2 YYREEE (reference sequence). The CDR3 runs to 14 residues. CDR3: CASSLVVGVETQYF. The whole variable domain, filled in from reference TRBV5-4 and TRBJ2-5, reads ETGVTQSPTHLIKTRGQQVTLRCSSQSGHNTVSWYQQALGQGPQFIFQYYREEENGRGNFPPRFSGLQFPNYSSELNVNALELDDSALYLCASSLVVGVETQYFGPGTRLLVL.

The V and J genes are TRBV12-3 or TRBV12-4 and TRBJ1-3. This CDR3 spans 16 amino acids. The CDR3 is CASSLSRLSSGNTIYF.

This sequence joins TRBV5-6 and TRBJ2-7; TCRdb's D call, TRBD1, is unchecked because there is no DNA. This CDR3 contains 16 residues. Germline-derived CDR1 and CDR2 are SGHDT and YYEEEE. The CDR3 spells CASSLGTGQGVDEQYF.

V and J are TRBV5-1 and TRBJ1-2; as DNA is missing, the TRBD1 call by TCRdb cannot be tested. The CDR3 extends over 15 amino acids. Germline assignment: CDR1 SGHRS and CDR2 YFSETQ. The CDR3: CASSLGTGGRNGYTF. Complete variable domain (other parts from reference TRBV5-1 and TRBJ1-2): KAGVTQTPRYLIKTRGQQVTLSCSPISGHRSVSWYQQTPGQGLQFLFEYFSETQRNKGNFPGRFSGRQFSNSRSEMNVSTLELGDSALYLCASSLGTGGRNGYTFGSGTRLTVV.

This CDR3 reads CASSYRNNAPSYEQYF. The chain is built from TRBV6-5 and TRBJ2-7. Germline V gene lookup returns CDR1 MNHEY and CDR2 SVGAGI. The CDR3 contains 16 residues.

V is TRBV3-1 and J is TRBJ2-1; as DNA is missing, the TRBD1 call by TCRdb cannot be tested. This CDR3 comprises 14 residues. Germline loops: CDR1 LGHDT, CDR2 YNNKEL (reference sequence). The CDR3 spells CASSPPGSYNEQFF.

The chain couples TRBV12-3 or TRBV12-4 to TRBJ2-1; TCRdb picks TRBD1, but there is no DNA to check that call. The CDR3 runs 13 residues. CDR3 sequence: CASSLGRAAEQFF.

The chain carries TRBV7-9 and TRBJ2-6; TCRdb picks TRBD1, but there is no DNA to check that call. The CDR3 runs to 15 residues. The germline CDR1 and CDR2 sequences are SEHNR and FQNEAQ (reference sequence). CDR3 residues: CASSPRTTGANVLTF.

This chain connects TRBV12-3 or TRBV12-4 to TRBJ2-6; TCRdb's D call of TRBD1 is untestable without DNA. The CDR3 sequence is 18 residues long. The CDR3 sequence: CASSFGTGRSSGANVLTF.

This chain connects TRBV5-5 to TRBJ2-2; TCRdb indicates TRBD2, and absent DNA this call remains unverified. Germline-derived CDR1 and CDR2 are SGHKS and YYEKEE (reference sequence). CDR3 length equals 14 residues. CDR3 residues: CASSPGGGNIVVFF.